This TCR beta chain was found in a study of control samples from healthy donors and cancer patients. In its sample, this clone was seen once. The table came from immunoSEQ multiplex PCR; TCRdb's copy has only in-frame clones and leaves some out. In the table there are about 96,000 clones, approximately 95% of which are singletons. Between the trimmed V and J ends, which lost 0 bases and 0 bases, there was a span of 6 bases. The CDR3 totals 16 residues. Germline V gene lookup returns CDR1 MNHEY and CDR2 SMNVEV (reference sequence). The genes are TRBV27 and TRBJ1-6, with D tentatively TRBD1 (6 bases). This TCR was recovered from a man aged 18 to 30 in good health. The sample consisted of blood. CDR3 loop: CASSLSDSSYNSPLHF. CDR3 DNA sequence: TGTGCCAGCAGTTTATCGGACAGCTCCTATAATTCACCCCTCCACTTT.